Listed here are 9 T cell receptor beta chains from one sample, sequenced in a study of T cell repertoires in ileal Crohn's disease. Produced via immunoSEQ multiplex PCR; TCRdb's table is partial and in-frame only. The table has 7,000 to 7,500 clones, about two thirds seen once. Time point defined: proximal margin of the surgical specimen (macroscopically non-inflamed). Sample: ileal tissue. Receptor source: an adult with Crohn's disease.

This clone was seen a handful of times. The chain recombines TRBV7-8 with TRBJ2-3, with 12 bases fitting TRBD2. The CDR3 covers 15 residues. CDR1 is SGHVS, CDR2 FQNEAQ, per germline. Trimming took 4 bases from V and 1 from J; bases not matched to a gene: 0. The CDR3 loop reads CASSWTSGGTDTQYF. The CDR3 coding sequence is TGTGCCAGCAGCTGGACTAGCGGGGGCACAGATACGCAGTATTTT.

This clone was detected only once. The CDR3 spells CASSVVPGSNYGYTF. The DNA of the CDR3 is TGTGCCAGCAGCGTAGTACCGGGCTCTAACTATGGCTACACCTTC. This rearrangement joins TRBV9 to TRBJ1-2; no clear D. Trimming took 0 bases from V and 0 from J, leaving 9 bases between them. The CDR3 loop spans 15 amino acids. CDR1 SGDLS and CDR2 YYNGEE come from the germline V gene. Full variable domain (rest looked up from reference TRBV9 and TRBJ1-2): DSGVTQTPKHLITATGQRVTLRCSPRSGDLSVYWYQQSLDQGLQFLIQYYNGEERAKGNILERFSAQQFPDLHSELNLSSLELGDSALYFCASSVVPGSNYGYTFGSGTRLTVV.

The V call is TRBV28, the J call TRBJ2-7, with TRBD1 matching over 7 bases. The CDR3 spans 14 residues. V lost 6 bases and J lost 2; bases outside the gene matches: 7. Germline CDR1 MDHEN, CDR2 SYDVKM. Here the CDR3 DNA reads TGTGCCAGCAGCGCCCATACAGGGGCCTACGAGCAGTACTTC. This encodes CASSAHTGAYEQYF.

The chain's CDR3 is CASSLFGGPNTGELFF. The DNA for the CDR3 is TGTGCCAGCAGCCTATTCGGAGGCCCGAACACCGGGGAGCTGTTTTTT. The chain recombines TRBV7-2 with TRBJ2-2, with a possible D match to TRBD2 (5 bases). Germline CDR1 reads SGHTA; CDR2 reads FQGNSA. This CDR3 region has 16 residues. The V end lost 5 bases, the J end lost 0 bases, and 13 bases lay between the germline ends.

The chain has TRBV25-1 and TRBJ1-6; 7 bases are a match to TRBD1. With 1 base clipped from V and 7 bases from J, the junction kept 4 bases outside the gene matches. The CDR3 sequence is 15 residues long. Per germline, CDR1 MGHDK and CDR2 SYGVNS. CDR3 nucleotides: TGTGCCAGCAGTGAATCCGGGACAGTAAATTCACCCCTCCACTTT. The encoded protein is CASSESGTVNSPLHF. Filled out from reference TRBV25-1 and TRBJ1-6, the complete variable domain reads EADIYQTPRYLVIGTGKKITLECSQTMGHDKMYWYQQDPGMELHLIHYSYGVNSTEKGDLSSESTVSRIRTEHFPLTLESARPSHTSQYLCASSESGTVNSPLHFGNGTRLTVT.

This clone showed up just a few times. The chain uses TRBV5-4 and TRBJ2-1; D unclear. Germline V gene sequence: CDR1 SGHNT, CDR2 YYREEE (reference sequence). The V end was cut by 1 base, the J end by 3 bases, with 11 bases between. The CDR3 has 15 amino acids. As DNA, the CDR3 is TGTGCCAGCAGCTTGCTTGGCAGCTACTACAATGAGCAGTTCTTC. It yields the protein CASSLLGSYYNEQFF.

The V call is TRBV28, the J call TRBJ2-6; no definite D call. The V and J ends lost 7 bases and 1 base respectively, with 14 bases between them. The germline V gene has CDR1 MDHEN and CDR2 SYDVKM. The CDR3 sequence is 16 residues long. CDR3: CASNSPPGSGANVLTF. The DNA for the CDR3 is TGTGCCAGCAATTCCCCTCCCGGTTCTGGGGCCAACGTCCTGACTTTC.

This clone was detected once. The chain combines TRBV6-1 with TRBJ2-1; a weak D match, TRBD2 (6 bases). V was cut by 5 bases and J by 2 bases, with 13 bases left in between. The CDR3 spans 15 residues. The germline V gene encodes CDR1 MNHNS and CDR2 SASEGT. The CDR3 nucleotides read TGTGCCAGCAGTCCCAAGCGGGCCGCCTACAATGAGCAGTTCTTC. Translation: CASSPKRAAYNEQFF.

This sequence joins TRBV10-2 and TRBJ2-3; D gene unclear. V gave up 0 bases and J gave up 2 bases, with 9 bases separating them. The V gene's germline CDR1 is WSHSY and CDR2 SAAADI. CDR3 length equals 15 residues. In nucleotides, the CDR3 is TGCGCCAGCAGTGAGTCTGTGGGTCTCACAGATACGCAGTATTTT. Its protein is CASSESVGLTDTQYF.